This T cell receptor (beta chain) was documented in a study of shared clonotypes between healthy human individuals. The study, taken as a whole, reports: Approximately 4.6% of naive CD4 clonotypes were common to four donors.

A word on this clone: As yet, its antigen is unknown.

Researchers divided each subset's genomic DNA evenly across several immunoSEQ plates. Repertoires were generated with immunoSEQ multiplex PCR, while TCRdb's copy carries only in-frame clones and drops some. The data show roughly 2.2 million clones, about 90% seen once. The germline V gene has CDR1 SGHAT and CDR2 FQNNGV. The V end lost 5 bases, the J end lost 3 bases, and 14 bases lay between the germline ends. This CDR3 spans 15 amino acids. Free of recent acute infections or vaccinations, the donors were healthy HIV-negative adults. The investigators split CD4+ cells into a CD45RA+ naive subset and a CD45RA-negative memory subset.

Sequenced input: naive CD4+ T cells from PBMCs. Subset here: CD45RA+ positively selected. This TCR came from a man aged 18 to 29 in good health. Some clones in this sample may be carry-over from other donors' samples. The genes are TRBV11-2 and TRBJ2-1, with TRBD2 as a possible D gene (5 bases). CDR3 nucleotide sequence: TGTGCCAGCAGCCAGTTTGGTGGGAGCTACAATGAGCAGTTCTTC. Protein product: CASSQFGGSYNEQFF.